Below are 25 T cell receptor beta chains sequenced from a single sample in a study of T cell repertoires in cytomegalovirus infection. In TCRdb, the reads were re-called with MiXCR into one record per CDR3 protein. The sample includes around 300,000 distinct CDR3 sequences, around 25% of them seen just once. Sequences were obtained from PBMCs. These receptors were taken from a human donor in good health (CMV status not recorded). Some clones in this sample may be carry-over from other donors' samples.

The CDR3: CASSLGGGASTDTQYF. DNA of the CDR3: TGTGCCAGCAGCTTAGGAGGGGGGGCTAGCACAGATACGCAGTATTTT. The chain carries TRBV5-4 and TRBJ2-3; a weak D match, TRBD2 (7 bases). Germline loops: CDR1 SGHNT, CDR2 YYREEE (reference sequence). This CDR3 has 16 amino acids. Trimming removed 2 bases from V and 0 bases from J, with 13 bases in between.

This clonotype was observed a handful of times. This rearrangement joins TRBV20-1 to TRBJ1-1; perhaps TRBD1 as D (5 bases). CDR3 size: 15 residues. Per the germline V gene, CDR1 is DFQATT and CDR2 is SNEGSKA (reference sequence). V lost 0 bases and J lost 10, with 21 bases in between. In DNA, the CDR3 is TGCAGTGCTAGAGATACCTATCAGGGAGCCCCTCGAGCTTTCTTT. This translates into CSARDTYQGAPRAFF.

The genes are TRBV19 and TRBJ1-5, with 8 bases that match TRBD1. This CDR3 region has 15 residues. Germline values: CDR1 LNHDA, CDR2 SQIVND (reference sequence). V shed 6 bases and J 2 bases; nucleotides not matched to a gene: 6. The CDR3 sequence is CASRPATGGNQPQHF. CDR3 bases: TGTGCCAGTAGGCCCGCGACAGGGGGCAATCAGCCCCAGCATTTT.

The chain combines TRBV5-5 with TRBJ2-5; D gene uncertain. V was clipped by 0 bases and J by 1 base, with 7 bases between them. CDR1 and CDR2 (germline): SGHKS, YYEKEE (reference sequence). The CDR3 extends over 14 amino acids. The chain's CDR3 is CASSLGAAQETQYF. The CDR3 DNA reads TGTGCCAGCAGCTTGGGGGCAGCCCAAGAGACCCAGTACTTC.

The genes are TRBV6-2 or TRBV6-3 and TRBJ1-4; D is undetermined. The V gene's germline CDR1 is MNHEY and CDR2 SVGEGT. V dropped 8 bases and J dropped 4 bases, with 8 bases sitting between them. The CDR3 runs 12 residues. In nucleotides, the CDR3 is TGTGCCAGCCGGGGTGATAATGAAAAACTGTTTTTT. It yields the protein CASRGDNEKLFF.

V usage is TRBV29-1 and J usage is TRBJ2-2; 10 positions match TRBD2. Losses at the gene ends were 5 bases for V and 2 bases for J; bases not matched to a gene: 2. This CDR3 spans 14 amino acids. CDR1 SQVTM and CDR2 ANQGSEA come from the germline V gene. The CDR3 reads CSVRLAGNTGELFF. For the CDR3, the DNA is TGCAGCGTTCGACTAGCGGGTAACACCGGGGAGCTGTTTTTT.

In this sample, this clonotype turned up many times. The rearrangement joins TRBV28 to TRBJ2-2, with 7 positions matching TRBD2. The CDR3 extends over 16 amino acids. The germline V gene encodes CDR1 MDHEN and CDR2 SYDVKM. V shed 1 base and J 3 bases; nucleotides not matched to a gene: 5. This CDR3 reads CASSLFASGDTGELFF. CDR3 DNA sequence: TGTGCCAGCAGTTTATTCGCTAGCGGAGACACCGGGGAGCTGTTTTTT.

This rearrangement joins TRBV5-1 to TRBJ1-2; no firm D call. Germline V lookup: CDR1 SGHRS, CDR2 YFSETQ. The CDR3 sequence is 12 residues long. V shed 4 bases and J shed 4 bases, with 8 bases lying between them. DNA of the CDR3: TGCGCCAGCAGCGAGGAGTTCTATGGCTACACCTTC. Translating gives CASSEEFYGYTF.

CDR3 loop: CASSPGTSGRLYEQYF. CDR3 coding DNA: TGTGCCAGCAGCCCAGGGACTAGCGGGAGACTCTACGAGCAGTACTTC. The genes are TRBV5-6 and TRBJ2-7; 14 bases align to TRBD2. The CDR3 extends over 16 amino acids. CDR1 is SGHDT and CDR2 is YYEEEE in the germline V gene. Losses at the gene ends were 4 bases for V and 3 bases for J; bases not matched to a gene: 6. The entire variable domain, with the rest obtained from reference TRBV5-6 and TRBJ2-7, is as follows: DAGVTQSPTHLIKTRGQQVTLRCSPKSGHDTVSWYQQALGQGPQFIFQYYEEEERQRGNFPDRFSGHQFPNYSSELNVNALLLGDSALYLCASSPGTSGRLYEQYFGPGTRLTVT.

The sample holds a few counts of this clonotype. CDR3 in DNA: TGTGCCAGCAGTGTTAGCGGGGGAGGGGATGAGCAGTTCTTC. Its protein product is CASSVSGGGDEQFF. The chain uses TRBV28 and TRBJ2-1; the match to TRBD2 covers 9 bases. The germline CDR1 and CDR2 sequences are MDHEN and SYDVKM. This CDR3 is built from 14 residues. V dropped 5 bases and J dropped 8; count of bases not matched to a gene: 7.

The chain combines TRBV20-1 with TRBJ2-7, with 9 bases fitting TRBD2. There are 14 residues in the CDR3. The ends lost 1 base at V and 7 bases at J; junction bases unmatched: 8. Germline V CDR1 and CDR2: DFQATT, SNEGSKA (reference sequence). The CDR3: CSARAGGGAKEQYF. DNA for the CDR3: TGCAGTGCTAGAGCTGGCGGGGGGGCGAAAGAGCAGTACTTC.

In its sample, this clonotype was seen a few times. The genes are TRBV20-1 and TRBJ2-7; D tentatively fits TRBD1 or TRBD2 (5 bases each). The CDR3 is made up of 12 amino acids. V dropped 3 bases and J dropped 3 bases, with 9 bases sitting between them. Germline V gene data show CDR1 as DFQATT and CDR2 as SNEGSKA (reference sequence). The CDR3 is CSASGAFYEQYF. The CDR3 nucleotides are TGCAGTGCTAGCGGGGCCTTCTACGAGCAGTACTTC.

This clonotype occurred a few times. The V call is TRBV15, the J call TRBJ2-1; D uncertain. The germline V gene encodes CDR1 LNHNV and CDR2 YYDKDF (reference sequence). The CDR3 has 12 residues. V lost 0 bases and J 9 bases, leaving 6 bases between the germline ends. CDR3 sequence reads: CATSRDLGEQFF. The CDR3 DNA is TGTGCCACCAGCAGAGATCTCGGTGAGCAGTTCTTC.

This chain connects TRBV28 to TRBJ2-5; D is undetermined. The CDR3 spans 14 residues. Germline V gene data show CDR1 as MDHEN and CDR2 as SYDVKM. The V end was cut by 3 bases, the J end by 2 bases, with 10 bases between. The CDR3 bases are TGTGCCAGCAGTTTGGTCAGTATACAAGAGACCCAGTACTTC. It codes for CASSLVSIQETQYF. Using reference TRBV28 and TRBJ2-5 for the parts outside the CDR3, the full variable domain is DVKVTQSSRYLVKRTGEKVFLECVQDMDHENMFWYRQDPGLGLRLIYFSYDVKMKEKGDIPEGYSVSREKKERFSLILESASTNQTSMYLCASSLVSIQETQYFGPGTRLLVL.

This clonotype was counted ten times or more. The rearrangement links TRBV7-2 to TRBJ1-2; D unresolved. This CDR3 has 16 amino acids. Trimming removed 4 bases at V and 1 base at J, with 16 bases between. The V gene's germline CDR1 is SGHTA and CDR2 FQGNSA. DNA for the CDR3: TGTGCCAGCAGCTCAACCGGGAGGTCACATAACTATGGCTACACCTTC. It yields the protein CASSSTGRSHNYGYTF.

In its sample, this clonotype was seen a few times. V and J are TRBV7-9 and TRBJ1-5; D unclear. The CDR3 sequence is 12 residues long. V dropped 9 bases and J dropped 0 bases, with 6 bases sitting between them. CDR1 SEHNR and CDR2 FQNEAQ come from the germline V gene (reference sequence). The CDR3 reads CASTYSNQPQHF. CDR3 bases: TGTGCCAGTACATATAGCAATCAGCCCCAGCATTTT.

This clonotype occurred a few times. The chain links TRBV20-1 to TRBJ2-3; 9 bases map to TRBD1. The length of the CDR3 is 11 residues. The J segment lost 14 bases and the V segment lost 6 bases, leaving 9 bases of the junction unmatched. The germline gives CDR1 DFQATT, CDR2 SNEGSKA (reference sequence). This chain's CDR3 is CSAPGGQGWYF. The CDR3 DNA reads as TGCAGTGCCCCTGGAGGACAGGGGTGGTATTTT.

This clonotype was seen a few times. The chain's CDR3 is CASSLGTGRDYGYTF. The CDR3 DNA follows: TGTGCCAGCAGTTTAGGCACAGGGAGGGACTATGGCTACACCTTC. The chain joins TRBV12-3 or TRBV12-4 to TRBJ1-2; tentative D call: TRBD1 (6 bases). The CDR3 contains 15 residues. With 1 base removed from V and 3 bases from J, the gap between germline ends came to 12 bases.

This clonotype has ten or more counts. The chain uses TRBV6-2 or TRBV6-3 and TRBJ2-1, with 10 bases fitting TRBD2. The length of the CDR3 is 16 residues. V was clipped by 2 bases and J by 6 bases; unmatched bases: 7. Germline CDR1 is MNHEY and CDR2 is SVGEGT. As DNA, the CDR3 is TGTGCCAGCAGTTACCTGGCTAGCGGGAGATTCAATGAGCAGTTCTTC. As protein: CASSYLASGRFNEQFF.

V usage is TRBV6-1 and J usage is TRBJ1-3; D gene uncertain. Germline CDR1 is MNHNS and CDR2 is SASEGT. The CDR3 has 15 residues. V lost 4 bases and J lost 2, with 12 bases in between. The CDR3 nucleotides read TGTGCCAGCAGTGCCCTGACGATGCCTGGAAACACCATATATTTT. It translates to CASSALTMPGNTIYF.

There are many counts of this clonotype. This chain links TRBV29-1 with TRBJ2-7; the D gene is possibly TRBD1 (6 bases). Germline loops: CDR1 SQVTM, CDR2 ANQGSEA. Trimming took 8 bases from V and 0 from J, leaving 11 bases between them. The CDR3 sequence is 12 residues long. Written as DNA, the CDR3 is TGCAGCAGCCGGGACAACTCCTACGAGCAGTACTTC. Translated, it gives CSSRDNSYEQYF.

The rearrangement links TRBV28 to TRBJ1-1, with TRBD1 matching 9 bases. Trimming at V came to 6 bases and at J to 1 base, leaving 6 bases not matched to a gene. Germline CDR1 is MDHEN and CDR2 is SYDVKM. The CDR3 contains 15 residues. The CDR3 loop is CASRPQGARNTEAFF. The CDR3, as DNA: TGTGCCAGCAGACCACAGGGGGCGCGGAACACTGAAGCTTTCTTT.

This rearrangement joins TRBV28 to TRBJ1-3, with 11 bases identical to TRBD1. CDR1 and CDR2 (germline): MDHEN, SYDVKM. Trimming cost V 5 bases and J 0 bases; bases outside gene matches: 9. The CDR3 contains 18 residues. DNA for the CDR3: TGTGCCAGCAGTCCGGACAGGGGGCAACGGTACTCTGGAAACACCATATATTTT. This translates into CASSPDRGQRYSGNTIYF.

In its sample, this clonotype was seen many times. This CDR3 reads CSGGHNEQFF. The CDR3 region has the DNA TGCAGCGGGGGTCACAATGAGCAGTTCTTC. The chain combines TRBV29-1 with TRBJ2-1; D call uncertain. The length of the CDR3 is 10 residues. Trimming pared 7 bases from V and 5 bases from J, leaving 6 bases between. Germline-derived CDR1 and CDR2 are SQVTM and ANQGSEA.

The genes are TRBV11-2 and TRBJ2-3, with D possibly matching TRBD2 (5 bases). Germline CDR1 SGHAT, CDR2 FQNNGV. Trimming pared 3 bases from V and 4 bases from J, leaving 17 bases between. The CDR3 length is 16 residues. CDR3 coding DNA: TGTGCCAGCAGCTTTTCAACTAGTAATTTCCCAGATACGCAGTATTTT. Translation: CASSFSTSNFPDTQYF.